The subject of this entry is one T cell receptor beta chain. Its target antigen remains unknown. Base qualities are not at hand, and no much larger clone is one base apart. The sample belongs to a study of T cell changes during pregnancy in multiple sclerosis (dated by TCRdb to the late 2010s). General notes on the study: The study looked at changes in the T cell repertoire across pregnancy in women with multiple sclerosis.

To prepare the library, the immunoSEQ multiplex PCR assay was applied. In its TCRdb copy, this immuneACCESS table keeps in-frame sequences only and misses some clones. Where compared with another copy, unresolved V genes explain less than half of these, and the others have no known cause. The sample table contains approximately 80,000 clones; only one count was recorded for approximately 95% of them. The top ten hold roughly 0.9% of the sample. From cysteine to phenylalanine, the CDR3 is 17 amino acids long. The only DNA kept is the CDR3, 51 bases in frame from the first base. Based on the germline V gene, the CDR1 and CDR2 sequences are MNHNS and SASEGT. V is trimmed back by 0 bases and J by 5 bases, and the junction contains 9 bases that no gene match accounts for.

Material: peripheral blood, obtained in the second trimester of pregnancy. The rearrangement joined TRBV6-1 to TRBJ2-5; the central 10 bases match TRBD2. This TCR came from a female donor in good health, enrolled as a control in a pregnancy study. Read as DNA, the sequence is TGTGCCAGCAGTGAAGCGCAAGAACTAGCGGGATCGGAGACCCAGTACTTC. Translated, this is CASSEAQELAGSETQYF.